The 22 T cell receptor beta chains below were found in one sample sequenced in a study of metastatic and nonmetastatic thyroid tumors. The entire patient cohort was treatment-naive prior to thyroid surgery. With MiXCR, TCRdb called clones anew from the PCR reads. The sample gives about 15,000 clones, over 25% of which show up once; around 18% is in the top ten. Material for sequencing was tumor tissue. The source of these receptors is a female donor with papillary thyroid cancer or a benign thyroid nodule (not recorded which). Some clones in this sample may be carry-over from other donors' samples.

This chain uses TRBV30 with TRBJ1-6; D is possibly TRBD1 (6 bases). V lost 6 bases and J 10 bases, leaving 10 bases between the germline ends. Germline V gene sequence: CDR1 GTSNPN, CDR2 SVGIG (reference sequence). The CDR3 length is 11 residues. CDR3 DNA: TGTGCCTGCGACAGGAGATCACCCCTCCACTTT. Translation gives CACDRRSPLHF.

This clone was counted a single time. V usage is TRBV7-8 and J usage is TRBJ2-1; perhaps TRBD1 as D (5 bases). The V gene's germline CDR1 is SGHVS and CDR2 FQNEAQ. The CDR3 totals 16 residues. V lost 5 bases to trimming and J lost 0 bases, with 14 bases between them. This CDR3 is CASSRGQDSSYNEQFF. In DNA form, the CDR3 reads TGTGCCAGCAGCAGAGGACAAGACAGCTCCTACAATGAGCAGTTCTTC.

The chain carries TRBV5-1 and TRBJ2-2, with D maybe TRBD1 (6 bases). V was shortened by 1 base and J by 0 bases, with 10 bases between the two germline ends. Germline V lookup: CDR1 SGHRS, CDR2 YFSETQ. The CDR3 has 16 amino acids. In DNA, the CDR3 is TGCGCCAGCAGCTTGCCCGGGACATCGAACACCGGGGAGCTGTTTTTT. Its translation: CASSLPGTSNTGELFF.

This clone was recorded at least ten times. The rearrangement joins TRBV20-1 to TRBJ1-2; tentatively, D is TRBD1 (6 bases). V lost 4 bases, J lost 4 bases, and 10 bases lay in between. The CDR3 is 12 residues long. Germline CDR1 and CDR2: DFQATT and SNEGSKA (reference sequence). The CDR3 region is CSAKPGAYGYTF. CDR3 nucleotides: TGCAGTGCTAAGCCGGGGGCCTATGGCTACACCTTC.

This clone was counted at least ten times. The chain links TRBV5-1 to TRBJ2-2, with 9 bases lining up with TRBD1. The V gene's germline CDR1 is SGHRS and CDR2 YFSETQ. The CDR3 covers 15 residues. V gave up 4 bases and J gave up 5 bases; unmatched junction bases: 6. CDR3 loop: CASSRDRAGTGELFF. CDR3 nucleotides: TGCGCCAGCAGCCGGGACAGGGCTGGTACCGGGGAGCTGTTTTTT.

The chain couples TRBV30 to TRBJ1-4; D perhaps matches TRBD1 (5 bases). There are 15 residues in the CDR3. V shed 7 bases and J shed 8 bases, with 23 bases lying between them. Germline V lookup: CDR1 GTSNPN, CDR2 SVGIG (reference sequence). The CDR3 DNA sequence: TGTGCCTTCAAATCCCGGGGCCCATGGACGGAAAAACTGTTTTTT. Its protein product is CAFKSRGPWTEKLFF.

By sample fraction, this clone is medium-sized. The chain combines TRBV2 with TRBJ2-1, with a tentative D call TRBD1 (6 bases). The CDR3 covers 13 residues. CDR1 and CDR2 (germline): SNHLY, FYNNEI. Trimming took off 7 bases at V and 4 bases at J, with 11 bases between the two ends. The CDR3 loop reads CASNSRGYNEQFF. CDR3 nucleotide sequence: TGTGCCAGCAATTCCAGGGGATACAATGAGCAGTTCTTC.

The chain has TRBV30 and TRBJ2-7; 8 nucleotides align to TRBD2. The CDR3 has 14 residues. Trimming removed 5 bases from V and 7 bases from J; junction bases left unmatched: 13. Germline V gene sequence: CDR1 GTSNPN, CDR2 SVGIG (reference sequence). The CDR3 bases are TGTGCCTGGTCAGAATGGACTAGCAGCAGGGAGCAGTACTTC. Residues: CAWSEWTSSREQYF.

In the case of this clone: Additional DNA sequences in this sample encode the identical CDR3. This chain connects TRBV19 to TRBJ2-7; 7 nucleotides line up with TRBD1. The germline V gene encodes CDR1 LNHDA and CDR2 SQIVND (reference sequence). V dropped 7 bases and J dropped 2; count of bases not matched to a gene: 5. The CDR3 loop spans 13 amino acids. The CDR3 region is CASKKQGTYEQYF. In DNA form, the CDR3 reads TGTGCCAGTAAGAAACAGGGGACCTACGAGCAGTACTTC. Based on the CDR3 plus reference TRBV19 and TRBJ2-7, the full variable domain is DGGITQSPKYLFRKEGQNVTLSCEQNLNHDAMYWYRQDPGQGLRLIYYSQIVNDFQKGDIAEGYSVSREKKESFPLTVTSAQKNPTAFYLCASKKQGTYEQYFGPGTRLTVT.

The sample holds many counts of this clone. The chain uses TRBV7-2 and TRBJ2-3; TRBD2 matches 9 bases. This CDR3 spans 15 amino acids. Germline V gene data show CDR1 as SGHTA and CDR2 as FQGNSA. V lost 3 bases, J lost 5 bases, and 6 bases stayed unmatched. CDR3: CASSFRGGAGDTQYF. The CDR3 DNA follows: TGTGCCAGCAGCTTTCGCGGGGGGGCGGGAGATACGCAGTATTTT.

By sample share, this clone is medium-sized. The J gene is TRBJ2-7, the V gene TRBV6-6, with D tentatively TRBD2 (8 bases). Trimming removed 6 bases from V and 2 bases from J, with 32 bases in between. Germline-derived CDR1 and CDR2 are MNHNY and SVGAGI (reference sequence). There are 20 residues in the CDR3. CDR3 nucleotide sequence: TGTGCCAGCAGAAAAAGTACTAGGGGGCTTCTGCGACTAGCGCCCTACGAGCAGTACTTC. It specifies CASRKSTRGLLRLAPYEQYF.

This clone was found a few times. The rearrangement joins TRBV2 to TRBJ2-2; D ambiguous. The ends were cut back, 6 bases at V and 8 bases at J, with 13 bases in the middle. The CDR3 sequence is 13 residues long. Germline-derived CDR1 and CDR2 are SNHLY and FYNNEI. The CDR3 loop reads CASRPFLRGELFF. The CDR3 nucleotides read TGTGCCAGCAGGCCTTTTCTAAGGGGGGAGCTGTTTTTT.

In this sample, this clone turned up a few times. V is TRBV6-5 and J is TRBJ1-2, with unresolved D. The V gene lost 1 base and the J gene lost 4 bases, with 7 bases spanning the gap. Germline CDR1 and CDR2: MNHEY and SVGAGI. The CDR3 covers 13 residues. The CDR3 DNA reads TGTGCCAGCAGTTACTTGAATGGCTATGGCTACACCTTC. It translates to CASSYLNGYGYTF.

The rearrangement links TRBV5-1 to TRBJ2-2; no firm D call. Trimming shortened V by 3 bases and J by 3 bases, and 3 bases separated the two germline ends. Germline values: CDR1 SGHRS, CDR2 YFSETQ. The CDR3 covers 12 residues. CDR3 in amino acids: CASSYYTGELFF. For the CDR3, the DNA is TGCGCCAGCAGCTACTACACCGGGGAGCTGTTTTTT.

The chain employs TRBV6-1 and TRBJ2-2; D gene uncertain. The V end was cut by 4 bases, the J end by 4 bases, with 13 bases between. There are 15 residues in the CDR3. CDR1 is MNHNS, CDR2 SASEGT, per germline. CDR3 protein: CASSATSVGTGELFF. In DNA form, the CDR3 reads TGTGCCAGCAGTGCGACCAGTGTAGGCACCGGGGAGCTGTTTTTT.

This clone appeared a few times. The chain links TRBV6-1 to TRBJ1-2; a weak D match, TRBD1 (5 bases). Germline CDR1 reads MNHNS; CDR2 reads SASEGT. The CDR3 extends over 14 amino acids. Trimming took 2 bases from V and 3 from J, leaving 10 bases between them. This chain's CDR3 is CASSELGGDYGYTF. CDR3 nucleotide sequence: TGTGCCAGCAGTGAACTCGGAGGGGACTATGGCTACACCTTC.

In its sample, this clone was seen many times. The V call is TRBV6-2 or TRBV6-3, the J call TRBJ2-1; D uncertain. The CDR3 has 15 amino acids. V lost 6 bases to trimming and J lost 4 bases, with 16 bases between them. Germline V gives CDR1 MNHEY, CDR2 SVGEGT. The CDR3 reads CASSPASLNYNEQFF. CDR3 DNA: TGTGCCAGCAGCCCAGCGTCCTTAAATTACAATGAGCAGTTCTTC.

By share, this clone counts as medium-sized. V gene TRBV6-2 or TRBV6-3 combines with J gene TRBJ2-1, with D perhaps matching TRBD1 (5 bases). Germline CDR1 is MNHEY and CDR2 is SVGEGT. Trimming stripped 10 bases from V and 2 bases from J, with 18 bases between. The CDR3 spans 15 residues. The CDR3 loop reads CAIQLTTEPYNEQFF. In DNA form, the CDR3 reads TGTGCCATCCAGCTAACGACAGAGCCCTACAATGAGCAGTTCTTC.

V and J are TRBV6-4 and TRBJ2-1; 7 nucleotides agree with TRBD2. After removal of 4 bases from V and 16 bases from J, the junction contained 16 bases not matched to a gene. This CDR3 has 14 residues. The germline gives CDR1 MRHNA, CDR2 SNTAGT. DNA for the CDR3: TGTGCCAGCAGTGGATCGGGGGGATACAATGAGTATTTCTTC. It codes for CASSGSGGYNEYFF.

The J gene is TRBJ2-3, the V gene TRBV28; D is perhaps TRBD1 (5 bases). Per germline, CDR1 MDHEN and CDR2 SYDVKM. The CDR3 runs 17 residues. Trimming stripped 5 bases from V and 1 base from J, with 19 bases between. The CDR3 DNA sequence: TGTGCCAGCAGTCCTCGGACGGACACCGTCGGCACAGATACGCAGTATTTT. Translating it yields CASSPRTDTVGTDTQYF. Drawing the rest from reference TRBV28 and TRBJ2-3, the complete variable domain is DVKVTQSSRYLVKRTGEKVFLECVQDMDHENMFWYRQDPGLGLRLIYFSYDVKMKEKGDIPEGYSVSREKKERFSLILESASTNQTSMYLCASSPRTDTVGTDTQYFGPGTRLTVL.

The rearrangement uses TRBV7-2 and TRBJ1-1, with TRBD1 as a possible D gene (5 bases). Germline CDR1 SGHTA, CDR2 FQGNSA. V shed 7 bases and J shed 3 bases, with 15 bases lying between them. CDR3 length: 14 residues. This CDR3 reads CASTLGRTHTEAFF. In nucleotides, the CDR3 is TGTGCCAGCACCTTGGGGCGGACCCACACTGAAGCTTTCTTT.

CDR3 region: CAWEPGGHGGYTF. CDR3 sequence (DNA): TGTGCCTGGGAACCTGGGGGGCACGGGGGCTACACCTTC. The gene calls are TRBV30 and TRBJ1-2, with a possible D match to TRBD1 (6 bases). Germline-derived CDR1 and CDR2 are GTSNPN and SVGIG (reference sequence). This CDR3 has 13 residues. The V gene lost 5 bases and the J gene lost 8 bases, with 18 bases spanning the gap.